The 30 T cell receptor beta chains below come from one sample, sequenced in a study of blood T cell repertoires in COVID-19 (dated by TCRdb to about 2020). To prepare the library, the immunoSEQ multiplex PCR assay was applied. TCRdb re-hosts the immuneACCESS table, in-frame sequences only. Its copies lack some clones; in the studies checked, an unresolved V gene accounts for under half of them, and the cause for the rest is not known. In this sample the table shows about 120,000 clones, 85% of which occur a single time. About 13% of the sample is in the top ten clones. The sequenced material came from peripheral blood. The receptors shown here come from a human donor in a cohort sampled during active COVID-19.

The CDR3 sequence is CASSLASGGQPQHF. CDR3 DNA sequence: TGTGCCAGCAGCTTAGCGTCCGGAGGTCAGCCCCAGCATTTT. V is TRBV7-8 and J is TRBJ1-5; D not resolved. Germline CDR1 SGHVS, CDR2 FQNEAQ. V was pared by 0 bases and J by 6 bases, with 9 bases between. The CDR3 is 14 residues long.

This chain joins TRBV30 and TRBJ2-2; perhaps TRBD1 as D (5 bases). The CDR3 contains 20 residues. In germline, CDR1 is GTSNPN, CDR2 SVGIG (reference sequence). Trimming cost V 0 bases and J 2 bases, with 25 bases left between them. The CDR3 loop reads CAWSVGTLLPRGANTGELFF. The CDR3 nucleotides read TGTGCCTGGAGTGTGGGTACTCTTCTGCCTAGGGGCGCCAACACCGGGGAGCTGTTTTTT.

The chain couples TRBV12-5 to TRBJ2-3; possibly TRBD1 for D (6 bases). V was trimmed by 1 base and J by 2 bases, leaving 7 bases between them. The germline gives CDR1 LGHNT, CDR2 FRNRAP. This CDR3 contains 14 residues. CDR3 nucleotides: TGTGCTAGTGGTTTGGACAGGGTCACAGATACGCAGTATTTT. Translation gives CASGLDRVTDTQYF.

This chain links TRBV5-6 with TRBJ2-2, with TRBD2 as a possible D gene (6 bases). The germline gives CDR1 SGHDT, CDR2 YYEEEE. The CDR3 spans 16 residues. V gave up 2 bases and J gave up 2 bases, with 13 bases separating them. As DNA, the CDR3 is TGTGCCAGCAGCTTTGGGGGGACGCGAAACACCGGGGAGCTGTTTTTT. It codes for CASSFGGTRNTGELFF.

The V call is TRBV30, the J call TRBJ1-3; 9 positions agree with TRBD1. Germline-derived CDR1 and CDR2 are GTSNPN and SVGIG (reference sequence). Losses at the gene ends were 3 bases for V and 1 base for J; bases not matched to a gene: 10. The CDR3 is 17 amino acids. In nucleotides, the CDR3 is TGTGCCTGGAGGACCCCCCTCGGGACAGGGTCTGGAAACACCATATATTTT. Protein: CAWRTPLGTGSGNTIYF.

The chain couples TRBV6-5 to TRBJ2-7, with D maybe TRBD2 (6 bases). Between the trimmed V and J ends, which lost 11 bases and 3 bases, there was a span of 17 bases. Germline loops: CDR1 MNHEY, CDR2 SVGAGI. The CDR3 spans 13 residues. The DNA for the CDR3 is TGTGCCCTCGCACGCGGGGCAGTCTACGAGCAGTACTTC. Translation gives CALARGAVYEQYF.

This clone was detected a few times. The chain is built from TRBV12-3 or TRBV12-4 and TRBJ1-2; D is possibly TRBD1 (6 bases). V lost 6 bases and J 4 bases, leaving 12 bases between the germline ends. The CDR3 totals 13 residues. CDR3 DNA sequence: TGTGCCAGCAGACAGGGATTGGGCTATGGCTACACCTTC. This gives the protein CASRQGLGYGYTF.

The CDR3 region has the DNA TGTGCCAGCAGCGCCGGGACAGGGGACTATGGCTACACCTTC. Translated, it gives CASSAGTGDYGYTF. This sequence joins TRBV2 and TRBJ1-2; 10 bases are a match to TRBD1. Germline V lookup: CDR1 SNHLY, CDR2 FYNNEI. V shed 6 bases, J shed 3 bases, and the junction held 4 bases outside the gene matches. CDR3 length equals 14 residues.

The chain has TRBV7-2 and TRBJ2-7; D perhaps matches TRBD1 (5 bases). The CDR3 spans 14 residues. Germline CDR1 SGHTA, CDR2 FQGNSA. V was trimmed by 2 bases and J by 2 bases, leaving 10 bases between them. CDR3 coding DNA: TGTGCCAGCAGCTTATCAGGGAACCCCTACGAGCAGTACTTC. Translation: CASSLSGNPYEQYF.

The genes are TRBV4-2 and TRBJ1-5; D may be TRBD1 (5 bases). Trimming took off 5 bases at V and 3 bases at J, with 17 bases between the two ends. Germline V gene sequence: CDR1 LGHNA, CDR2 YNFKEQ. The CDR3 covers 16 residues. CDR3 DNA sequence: TGTGCCAGCAGCAGGACGGCGGGGCTAGACAATCAGCCCCAGCATTTT. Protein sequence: CASSRTAGLDNQPQHF.

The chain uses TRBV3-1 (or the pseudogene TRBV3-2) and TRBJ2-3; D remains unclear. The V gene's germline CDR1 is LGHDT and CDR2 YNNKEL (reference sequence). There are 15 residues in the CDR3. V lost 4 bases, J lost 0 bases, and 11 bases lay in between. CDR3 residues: CASSPTPLSTDTQYF. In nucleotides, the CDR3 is TGTGCCAGCAGCCCGACACCCCTCAGCACAGATACGCAGTATTTT.

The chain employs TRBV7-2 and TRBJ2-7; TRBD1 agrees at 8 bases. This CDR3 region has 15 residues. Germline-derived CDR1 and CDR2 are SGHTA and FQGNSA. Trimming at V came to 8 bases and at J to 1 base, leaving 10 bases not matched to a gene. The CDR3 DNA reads TGTGCCAGCGCCTACGACCAGGGGGCGTCCTACGAGCAGTACTTC. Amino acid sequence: CASAYDQGASYEQYF.

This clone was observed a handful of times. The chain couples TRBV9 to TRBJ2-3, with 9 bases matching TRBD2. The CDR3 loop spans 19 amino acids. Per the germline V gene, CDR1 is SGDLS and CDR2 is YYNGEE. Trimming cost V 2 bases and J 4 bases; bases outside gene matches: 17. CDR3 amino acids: CASSVGAASGAGLSDTQYF. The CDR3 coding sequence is TGTGCCAGCAGCGTGGGTGCGGCTAGCGGGGCCGGGCTATCAGATACGCAGTATTTT.

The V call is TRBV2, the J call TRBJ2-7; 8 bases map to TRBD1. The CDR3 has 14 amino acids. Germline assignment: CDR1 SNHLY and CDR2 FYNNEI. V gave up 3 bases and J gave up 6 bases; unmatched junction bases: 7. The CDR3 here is CASSDPRQGTEQYF. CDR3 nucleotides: TGTGCCAGCAGTGATCCGAGACAGGGGACCGAGCAGTACTTC.

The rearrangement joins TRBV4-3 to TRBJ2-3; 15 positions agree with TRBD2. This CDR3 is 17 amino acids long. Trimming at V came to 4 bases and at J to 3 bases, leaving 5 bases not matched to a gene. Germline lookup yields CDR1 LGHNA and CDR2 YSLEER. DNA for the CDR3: TGCGCCAGCAGCCTTGGACTAGCGGGGGGGCATACAGATACGCAGTATTTT. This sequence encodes CASSLGLAGGHTDTQYF.

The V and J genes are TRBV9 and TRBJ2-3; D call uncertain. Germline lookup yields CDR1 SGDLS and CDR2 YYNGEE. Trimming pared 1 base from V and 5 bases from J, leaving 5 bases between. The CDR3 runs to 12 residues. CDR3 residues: CASSVRRDTQYF. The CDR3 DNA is TGTGCCAGCAGCGTAAGGAGAGATACGCAGTATTTT.

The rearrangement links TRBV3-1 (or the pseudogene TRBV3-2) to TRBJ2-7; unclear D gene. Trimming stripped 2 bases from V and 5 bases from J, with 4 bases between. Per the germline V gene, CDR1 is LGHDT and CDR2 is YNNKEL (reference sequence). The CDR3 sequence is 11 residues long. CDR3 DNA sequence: TGTGCCAGCAGCCAATCCGACGAGCAGTACTTC. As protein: CASSQSDEQYF.

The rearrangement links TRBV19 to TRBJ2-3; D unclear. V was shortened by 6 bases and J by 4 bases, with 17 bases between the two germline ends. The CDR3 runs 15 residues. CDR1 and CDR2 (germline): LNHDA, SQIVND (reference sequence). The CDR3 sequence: CASRPHKAAADTQYF. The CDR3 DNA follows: TGTGCCAGTAGGCCCCACAAGGCGGCAGCAGATACGCAGTATTTT.

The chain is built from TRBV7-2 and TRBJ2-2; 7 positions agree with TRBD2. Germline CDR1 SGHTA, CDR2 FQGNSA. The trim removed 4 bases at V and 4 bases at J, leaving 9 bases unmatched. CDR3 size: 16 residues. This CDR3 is CASSSLGGGSTGELFF. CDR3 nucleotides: TGTGCCAGCAGCTCCTTGGGCGGGGGTTCCACCGGGGAGCTGTTTTTT.

CDR3 amino acids: CASSIGRASGGPARPYNEQFF. Here the CDR3 DNA reads TGTGCCAGCAGTATAGGGCGAGCGAGCGGGGGCCCGGCTAGGCCCTACAATGAGCAGTTCTTC. The V and J genes are TRBV28 and TRBJ2-1; 8 nucleotides line up with TRBD2. This CDR3 has 21 residues. J gave up 2 bases and V 5 bases, and 23 bases lay outside the gene matches. Germline CDR1 and CDR2: MDHEN and SYDVKM.

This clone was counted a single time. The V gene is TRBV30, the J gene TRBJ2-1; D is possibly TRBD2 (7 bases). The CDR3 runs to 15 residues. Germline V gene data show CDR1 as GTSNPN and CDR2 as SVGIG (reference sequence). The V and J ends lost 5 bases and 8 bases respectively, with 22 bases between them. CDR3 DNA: TGTGCCTGGTGTTCTTCGGGGAGGGGGACCGATGAGCAGTTCTTC. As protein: CAWCSSGRGTDEQFF.

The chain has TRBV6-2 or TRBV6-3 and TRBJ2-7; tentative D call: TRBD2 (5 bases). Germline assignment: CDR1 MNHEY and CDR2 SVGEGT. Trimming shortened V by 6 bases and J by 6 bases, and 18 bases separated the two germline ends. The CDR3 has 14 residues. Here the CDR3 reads CASSRTGKDGEQYF. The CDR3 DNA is TGTGCCAGCAGCCGGACTGGTAAGGATGGCGAGCAGTACTTC.

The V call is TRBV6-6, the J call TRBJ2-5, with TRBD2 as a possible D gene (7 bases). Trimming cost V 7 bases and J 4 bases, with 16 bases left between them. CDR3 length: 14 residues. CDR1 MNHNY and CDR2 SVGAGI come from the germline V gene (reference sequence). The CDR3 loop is CASMWGGRGETQYF. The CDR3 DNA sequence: TGTGCCAGCATGTGGGGGGGCCGTGGAGAGACCCAGTACTTC.

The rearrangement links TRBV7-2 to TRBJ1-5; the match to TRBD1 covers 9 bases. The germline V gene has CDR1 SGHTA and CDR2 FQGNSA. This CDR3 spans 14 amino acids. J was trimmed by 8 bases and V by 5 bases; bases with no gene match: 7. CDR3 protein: CASSPQGAVEPQHF. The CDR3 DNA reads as TGTGCCAGCAGCCCACAGGGGGCTGTTGAGCCCCAGCATTTT.

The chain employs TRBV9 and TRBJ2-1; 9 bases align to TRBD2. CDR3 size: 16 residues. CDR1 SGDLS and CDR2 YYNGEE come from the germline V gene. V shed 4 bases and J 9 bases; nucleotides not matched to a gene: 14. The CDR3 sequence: CASSKRGGTSPFEQFF. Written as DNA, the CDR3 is TGTGCCAGCAGCAAGCGAGGAGGGACTAGCCCGTTTGAGCAGTTCTTC.

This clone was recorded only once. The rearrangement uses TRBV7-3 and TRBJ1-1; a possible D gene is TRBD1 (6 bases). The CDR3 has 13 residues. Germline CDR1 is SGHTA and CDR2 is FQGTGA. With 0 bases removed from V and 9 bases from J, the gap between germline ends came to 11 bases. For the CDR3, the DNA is TGTGCCAGCAGCTTAACAGTAGGACAGAAAGCTTTCTTT. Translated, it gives CASSLTVGQKAFF.

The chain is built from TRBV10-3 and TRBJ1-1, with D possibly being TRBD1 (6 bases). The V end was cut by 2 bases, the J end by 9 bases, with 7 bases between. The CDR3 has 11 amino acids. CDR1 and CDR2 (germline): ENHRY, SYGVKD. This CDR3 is CAISEDRQAFF. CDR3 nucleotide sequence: TGTGCCATCAGTGAGGACAGGCAAGCTTTCTTT.

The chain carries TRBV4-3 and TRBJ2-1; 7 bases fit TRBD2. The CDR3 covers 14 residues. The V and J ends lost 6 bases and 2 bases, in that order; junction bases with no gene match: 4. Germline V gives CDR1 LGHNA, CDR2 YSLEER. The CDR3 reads CASSTGGAYNEQFF. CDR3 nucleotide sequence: TGCGCCAGCAGTACTGGGGGGGCCTACAATGAGCAGTTCTTC.

The DNA of the CDR3 is TGTGCCAGCAGTACCGACAGGGACAATCAGCCCCAGCATTTT. This encodes CASSTDRDNQPQHF. This sequence joins TRBV27 and TRBJ1-5; 7 bases line up with TRBD1. The CDR3 spans 14 residues. The V gene end was trimmed by 5 bases and the J gene end by 3 bases; junction bases not matched to a gene: 4. The V gene's germline CDR1 is MNHEY and CDR2 SMNVEV (reference sequence).

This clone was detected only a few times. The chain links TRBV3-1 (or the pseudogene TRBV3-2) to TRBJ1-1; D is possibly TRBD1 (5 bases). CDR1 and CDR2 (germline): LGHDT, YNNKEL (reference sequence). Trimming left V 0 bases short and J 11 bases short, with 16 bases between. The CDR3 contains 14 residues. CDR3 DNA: TGTGCCAGCAGCCAAGATCTGCAGGGCTTAGGCGCTTTCTTT. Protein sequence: CASSQDLQGLGAFF.